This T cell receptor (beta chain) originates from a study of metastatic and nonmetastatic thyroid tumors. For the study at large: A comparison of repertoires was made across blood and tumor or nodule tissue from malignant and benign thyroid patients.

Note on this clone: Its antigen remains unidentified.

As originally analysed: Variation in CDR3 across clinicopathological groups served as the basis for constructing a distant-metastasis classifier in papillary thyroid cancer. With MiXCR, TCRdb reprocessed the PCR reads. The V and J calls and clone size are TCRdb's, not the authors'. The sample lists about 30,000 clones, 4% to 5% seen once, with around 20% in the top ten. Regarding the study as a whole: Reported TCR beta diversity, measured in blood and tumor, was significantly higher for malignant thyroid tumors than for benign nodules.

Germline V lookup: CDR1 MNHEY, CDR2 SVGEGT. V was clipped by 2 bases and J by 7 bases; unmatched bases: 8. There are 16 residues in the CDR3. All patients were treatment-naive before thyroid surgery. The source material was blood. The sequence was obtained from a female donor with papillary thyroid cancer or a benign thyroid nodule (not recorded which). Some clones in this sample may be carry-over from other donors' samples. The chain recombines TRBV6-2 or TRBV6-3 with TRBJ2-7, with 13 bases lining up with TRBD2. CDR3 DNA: TGTGCCAGCAGTTACAGGACTAGCGGGAGACTGGGGGAGCAGTACTTC. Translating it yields CASSYRTSGRLGEQYF.